The next 14 T cell receptor beta chains were all read from a single sample in a study of blood T cell repertoires in COVID-19. Here immunoSEQ multiplex PCR was the method, and the copy in TCRdb shows in-frame clones only, minus some. This sample has around 180,000 clones, with 70% to 90% found just once. The specimen was peripheral blood. Receptors originate from a person aged 65 to 79 with COVID-19, enrolled during active disease.

The chain links TRBV9 to TRBJ2-4; 9 bases are shared with TRBD1. The CDR3 contains 16 residues. Germline CDR1 reads SGDLS; CDR2 reads YYNGEE. After removal of 4 bases from V and 1 base from J, the junction contained 6 bases not matched to a gene. CDR3 nucleotides: TGTGCCAGCAGCCCAGGGACAGGGTATGCCAAAAACATTCAGTACTTC. Its protein is CASSPGTGYAKNIQYF.

CDR3 sequence: CASGLWALNEQFF. CDR3 nucleotides: TGTGCCAGCGGACTGTGGGCACTCAATGAGCAGTTCTTC. The chain has TRBV5-6 and TRBJ2-1; tentative D call: TRBD2 (5 bases). The CDR3 loop spans 13 amino acids. Germline V gene data show CDR1 as SGHDT and CDR2 as YYEEEE. Trimming pared 7 bases from V and 6 bases from J, leaving 14 bases between. Full variable domain (outside the CDR3, taken from reference TRBV5-6 and TRBJ2-1): DAGVTQSPTHLIKTRGQQVTLRCSPKSGHDTVSWYQQALGQGPQFIFQYYEEEERQRGNFPDRFSGHQFPNYSSELNVNALLLGDSALYLCASGLWALNEQFFGPGTRLTVL.

The chain has TRBV6-4 and TRBJ1-5; D unresolved. The ends were cut back, 0 bases at V and 7 bases at J, with 16 bases in the middle. Per the germline V gene, CDR1 is MRHNA and CDR2 is SNTAGT. This CDR3 is 16 amino acids long. In nucleotides, the CDR3 is TGTGCCAGCAGTGACTCGAAACAGCCCACGGGACAGCCCCAGCATTTT. Translated, it gives CASSDSKQPTGQPQHF.

V usage is TRBV4-1 and J usage is TRBJ2-7; 10 bases agree with TRBD2. V was clipped by 4 bases and J by 3 bases; unmatched bases: 9. CDR3 length: 16 amino acids. Looked up from germline, CDR1 is MGHRA and CDR2 is YSYEKL. The CDR3 loop reads CASSLTAGTSDYEQYF. CDR3 DNA: TGCGCCAGCAGCCTTACAGCCGGGACTAGCGACTACGAGCAGTACTTC.

Only a few counts were recorded for this clone. Here the CDR3 DNA reads TGCGCCAGCAGCTTGACAGGGCCGAACACCGGGGAGCTGTTTTTT. Amino acid sequence: CASSLTGPNTGELFF. The J gene is TRBJ2-2, the V gene TRBV5-1, with a weak D call TRBD1 (6 bases). Trimming shortened V by 1 base and J by 0 bases, and 7 bases separated the two germline ends. The CDR3 is 15 amino acids. Germline values: CDR1 SGHRS, CDR2 YFSETQ.

The genes are TRBV20-1 and TRBJ2-5, with D perhaps TRBD2 (6 bases). The CDR3 totals 13 residues. V was shortened by 3 bases and J by 3 bases, with 11 bases between the two germline ends. Germline CDR1 and CDR2: DFQATT and SNEGSKA (reference sequence). DNA for the CDR3: TGCAGTGCTAGTAAGTTAGCGGAAGAGACCCAGTACTTC. Translating gives CSASKLAEETQYF.

This clone occurred a few times. The chain joins TRBV28 to TRBJ2-2; a weak D match, TRBD1 (5 bases). CDR3 length equals 17 residues. V was shortened by 3 bases and J by 2 bases, with 16 bases between the two germline ends. Germline CDR1 reads MDHEN; CDR2 reads SYDVKM. CDR3 coding DNA: TGTGCCAGCAGTTTGTCCGCAGGGCCACTTAACACCGGGGAGCTGTTTTTT. This gives the protein CASSLSAGPLNTGELFF.

The chain couples TRBV6-2 or TRBV6-3 to TRBJ1-6; 7 bases fit TRBD1. Trimming at V came to 2 bases and at J to 11 bases, leaving 9 bases not matched to a gene. Germline CDR1 reads MNHEY; CDR2 reads SVGEGT. This CDR3 contains 15 residues. CDR3 residues: CASSYTGEYLTPLHF. CDR3 DNA sequence: TGTGCCAGCAGTTACACAGGGGAGTATTTGACACCCCTCCACTTT.

This rearrangement joins TRBV4-1 to TRBJ1-5; TRBD1 is a possible D gene (5 bases). Between the trimmed V and J ends, which lost 1 base and 7 bases, there was a span of 17 bases. CDR3 size: 16 residues. CDR1 and CDR2 (germline): MGHRA, YSYEKL. CDR3 DNA sequence: TGCGCCAGCAGCCAAGGGGGGGGTCTGGGACGGCAGCCCCAGCATTTT. Translation: CASSQGGGLGRQPQHF.

V gene TRBV6-2 or TRBV6-3 combines with J gene TRBJ1-5; tentatively, D is TRBD1 (6 bases). V shed 2 bases and J shed 2 bases, with 7 bases lying between them. The CDR3 runs 14 residues. Germline values: CDR1 MNHEY, CDR2 SVGEGT. The CDR3 reads CASSYEGGNQPQHF. Here the CDR3 DNA reads TGTGCCAGCAGTTACGAGGGGGGCAATCAGCCCCAGCATTTT.

V gene TRBV6-5 combines with J gene TRBJ1-4, with no clear D. The CDR3 covers 15 residues. Per the germline V gene, CDR1 is MNHEY and CDR2 is SVGAGI. Between the trimmed V and J ends, which lost 5 bases and 5 bases, there was a span of 15 bases. The CDR3 coding sequence is TGTGCCAGCAGTCCTCGGTTGCAGGTGAATGAAAAACTGTTTTTT. Protein product: CASSPRLQVNEKLFF.

This sequence joins TRBV30 and TRBJ2-7; D unclear. Germline V gene data show CDR1 as GTSNPN and CDR2 as SVGIG (reference sequence). The CDR3 spans 13 residues. The germline V and J ends were trimmed by 1 base and 1 base, with 8 bases remaining between them. The CDR3 sequence is CAWSASFSYEQYF. The CDR3 coding sequence is TGTGCCTGGAGTGCGTCTTTTTCCTACGAGCAGTACTTC.

The rearrangement links TRBV5-1 to TRBJ2-1; TRBD1 matches 7 bases. The CDR3 sequence is 13 residues long. Germline CDR1 is SGHRS and CDR2 is YFSETQ. V shed 4 bases, J shed 4 bases, and the junction held 2 bases outside the gene matches. The CDR3 nucleotides read TGCGCCAGCAGCCCGACAGGGTACAATGAGCAGTTCTTC. This gives the protein CASSPTGYNEQFF.

The chain combines TRBV28 with TRBJ1-1; weak D call: TRBD1 (5 bases). The germline V gene has CDR1 MDHEN and CDR2 SYDVKM. CDR3 size: 12 residues. V lost 5 bases and J lost 3, with 7 bases in between. CDR3 coding DNA: TGTGCCAGCAGTCGCAGGGACACTGAAGCTTTCTTT. Amino acid sequence: CASSRRDTEAFF. Full variable domain (missing parts from reference TRBV28 and TRBJ1-1): DVKVTQSSRYLVKRTGEKVFLECVQDMDHENMFWYRQDPGLGLRLIYFSYDVKMKEKGDIPEGYSVSREKKERFSLILESASTNQTSMYLCASSRRDTEAFFGQGTRLTVV.